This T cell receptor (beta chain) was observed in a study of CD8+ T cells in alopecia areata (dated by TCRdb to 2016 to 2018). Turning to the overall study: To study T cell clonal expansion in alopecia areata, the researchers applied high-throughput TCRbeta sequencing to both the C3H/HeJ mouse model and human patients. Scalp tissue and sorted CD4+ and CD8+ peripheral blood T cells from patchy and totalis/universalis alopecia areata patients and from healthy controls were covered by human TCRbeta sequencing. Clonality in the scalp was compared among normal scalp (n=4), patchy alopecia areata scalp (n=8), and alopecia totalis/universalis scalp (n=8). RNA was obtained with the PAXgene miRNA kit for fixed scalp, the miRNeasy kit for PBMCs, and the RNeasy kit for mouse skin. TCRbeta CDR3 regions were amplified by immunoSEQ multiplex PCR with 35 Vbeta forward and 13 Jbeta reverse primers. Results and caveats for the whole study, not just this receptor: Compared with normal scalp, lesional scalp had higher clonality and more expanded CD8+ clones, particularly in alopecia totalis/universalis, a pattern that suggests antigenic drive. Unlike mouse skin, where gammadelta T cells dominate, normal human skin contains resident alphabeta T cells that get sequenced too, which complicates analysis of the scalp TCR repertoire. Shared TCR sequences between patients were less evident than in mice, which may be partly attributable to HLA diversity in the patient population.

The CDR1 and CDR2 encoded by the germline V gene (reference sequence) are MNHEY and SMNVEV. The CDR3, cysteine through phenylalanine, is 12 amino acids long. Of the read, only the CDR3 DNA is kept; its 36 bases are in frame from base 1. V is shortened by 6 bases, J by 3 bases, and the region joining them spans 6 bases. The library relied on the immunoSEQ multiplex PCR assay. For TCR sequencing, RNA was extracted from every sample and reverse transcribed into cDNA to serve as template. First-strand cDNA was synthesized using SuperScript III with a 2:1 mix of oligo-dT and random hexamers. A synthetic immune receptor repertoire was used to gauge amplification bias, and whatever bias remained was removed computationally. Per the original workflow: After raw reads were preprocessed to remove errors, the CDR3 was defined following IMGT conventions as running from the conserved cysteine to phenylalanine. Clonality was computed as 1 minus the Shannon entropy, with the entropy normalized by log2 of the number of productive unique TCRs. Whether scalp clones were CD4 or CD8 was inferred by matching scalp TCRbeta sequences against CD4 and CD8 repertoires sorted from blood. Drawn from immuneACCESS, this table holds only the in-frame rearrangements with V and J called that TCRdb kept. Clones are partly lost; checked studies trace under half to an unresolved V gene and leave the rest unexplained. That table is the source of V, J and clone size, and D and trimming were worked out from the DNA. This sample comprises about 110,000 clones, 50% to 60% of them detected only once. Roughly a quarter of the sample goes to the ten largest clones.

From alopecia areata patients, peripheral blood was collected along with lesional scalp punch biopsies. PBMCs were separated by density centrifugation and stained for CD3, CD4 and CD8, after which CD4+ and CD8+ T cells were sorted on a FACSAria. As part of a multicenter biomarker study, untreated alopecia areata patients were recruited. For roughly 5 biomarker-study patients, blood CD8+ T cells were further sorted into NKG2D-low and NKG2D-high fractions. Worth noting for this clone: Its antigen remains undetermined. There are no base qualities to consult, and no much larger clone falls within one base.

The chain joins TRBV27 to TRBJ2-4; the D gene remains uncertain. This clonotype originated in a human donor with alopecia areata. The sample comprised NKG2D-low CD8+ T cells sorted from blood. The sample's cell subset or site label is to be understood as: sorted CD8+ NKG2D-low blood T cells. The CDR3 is CASSKNKNIQYF. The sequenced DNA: TGTGCCAGCAGCAAAAACAAAAACATTCAGTACTTC.